A single sample gave rise to the 20 T cell receptor beta chains below, sequenced in a study of response to subunit inactivated influenza vaccine (dated by TCRdb to the late 2010s). The library was built by means of RT-PCR. The sequencer was an Illumina HiSeq 2500. TCRdb cleaned the public reads at Q25 with fastp, built clones with MiXCR and kept in-frame beta chains. Each entry merges the rows of one CDR3 protein and shows their most common DNA and genes. This sample gives about 520,000 distinct CDR3 sequences in total; roughly 7.9% of them show up just once. 13% of the sample goes to the ten largest clones. The material was PBMCs from blood, obtained 23 months after vaccination. Every receptor here comes from a man aged 50 to 75 who received an inactivated influenza vaccine. Donor details come from another sample of the same person, matched by shared clones.

In its sample, this clonotype was seen many times. J is TRBJ2-3 and V is TRBV7-9, with a possible D match to TRBD2 (7 bases). Between the trimmed V and J ends, which lost 10 bases and 0 bases, there was a span of 14 bases. The CDR3 has 14 residues. From germline, CDR1 is SEHNR and CDR2 FQNEAQ (reference sequence). As DNA, the CDR3 is TGTGCCACAAGGGGGGGCCAAAGCACAGATACGCAGTATTTT. Translated, it gives CATRGGQSTDTQYF.

Only a few counts were recorded for this clonotype. This chain uses TRBV3-1 with TRBJ2-4; D is undetermined. Germline V gene lookup returns CDR1 LGHDT and CDR2 YNNKEL (reference sequence). CDR3 size: 17 residues. The ends were cut back, 4 bases at V and 0 bases at J, with 16 bases in the middle. CDR3 protein: CASSPSGGRLAKNIQYF. Written as DNA, the CDR3 is TGTGCCAGCAGCCCCTCGGGTGGACGATTAGCCAAAAACATTCAGTACTTC.

This chain joins TRBV28 and TRBJ2-2; possible D gene TRBD1, 6 bases. The CDR3 runs to 17 residues. The germline V gene has CDR1 MDHEN and CDR2 SYDVKM. V lost 4 bases to trimming and J lost 2 bases, with 17 bases between them. The DNA for the CDR3 is TGTGCCAGCAGTTCCCTTCCCGGGACAACCAACACCGGGGAGCTGTTTTTT. It is translated as CASSSLPGTTNTGELFF.

Only a few counts were recorded for this clonotype. A read error may account for a junction end that differs from germline. This sequence joins TRBV4-2 and TRBJ1-4, with D possibly being TRBD1 (5 bases). Germline V gene data show CDR1 as LGHNA and CDR2 as YNFKEQ. The CDR3 has 15 amino acids. This CDR3 is CASTQRGATNEKLFF. DNA for the CDR3: TGTGCCAGCACCCAAAGAGGGGCAACTAATGAAAAACTGTTTTTT.

This clonotype has ten or more counts. The chain couples TRBV20-1 to TRBJ2-3, with 8 bases that match TRBD2. The CDR3 loop spans 15 amino acids. With V trimmed by 5 bases and J by 1 base, 8 bases remained unmatched. Germline CDR1 reads DFQATT; CDR2 reads SNEGSKA (reference sequence). In nucleotides, the CDR3 is TGCAGTGCTGAAGATTTAGCGGGGCGCACAGATACGCAGTATTTT. This translates into CSAEDLAGRTDTQYF.

Points on this clonotype: One base away lies a much larger clone, so this may be a sequencing read error. The rearrangement links TRBV4-3 to TRBJ1-2, with 7 bases lining up with TRBD1. CDR1 and CDR2 (germline): LGHNA, YSLEER. The CDR3 length is 14 residues. CDR3 bases: TGCGCCAGAAGCCACGAGACAGGGAACTATGGCTACACCTTC. This codes for CARSHETGNYGYTF.

A few counts support this clonotype. The V gene is TRBV5-1, the J gene TRBJ1-1; D is ambiguous. CDR3 length: 14 residues. Trimming pared 1 base from V and 0 bases from J, leaving 7 bases between. CDR1 and CDR2 (germline): SGHRS, YFSETQ. The CDR3 protein is CASSLLSMNTEAFF. The CDR3 nucleotides read TGCGCCAGCAGCTTGCTCAGCATGAACACTGAAGCTTTCTTT. Drawing the rest from reference TRBV5-1 and TRBJ1-1, the complete variable domain is KAGVTQTPRYLIKTRGQQVTLSCSPISGHRSVSWYQQTPGQGLQFLFEYFSETQRNKGNFPGRFSGRQFSNSRSEMNVSTLELGDSALYLCASSLLSMNTEAFFGQGTRLTVV.

The rearrangement links TRBV4-2 to TRBJ1-2; no reliable D call. The CDR3 extends over 15 amino acids. The V end lost 4 bases, the J end lost 1 base, and 13 bases lay between the germline ends. The V gene's germline CDR1 is LGHNA and CDR2 YNFKEQ. DNA of the CDR3: TGTGCCAGCAGCCCTACGGCACAGAATAACTATGGCTACACCTTC. Amino acids: CASSPTAQNNYGYTF.

At least ten counts were recorded for this clonotype. The rearrangement uses TRBV14 and TRBJ2-3, with 8 bases matching TRBD2. Trimming took 0 bases from V and 7 from J; bases not matched to a gene: 9. This CDR3 spans 16 amino acids. Looked up from germline, CDR1 is SGHDN and CDR2 is FVKESK. CDR3 region: CASSQEAGGLPYTQYF. CDR3 coding DNA: TGTGCCAGCAGCCAAGAGGCGGGAGGCCTTCCTTATACGCAGTATTTT.

The rearrangement links TRBV20-1 to TRBJ2-7; 8 bases are a match to TRBD2. Trimming at V came to 6 bases and at J to 2 bases, leaving 6 bases not matched to a gene. This CDR3 spans 13 amino acids. The germline CDR1 and CDR2 sequences are DFQATT and SNEGSKA (reference sequence). The CDR3, as DNA: TGCAGTGCCCAGGCGGGGGGCACCTACGAGCAGTACTTC. This sequence encodes CSAQAGGTYEQYF.

The table lists this clonotype with a few counts. The chain uses TRBV14 and TRBJ2-1, with 11 nucleotides matching TRBD2. The CDR3 runs to 17 residues. Losses at the gene ends were 1 base for V and 3 bases for J; bases not matched to a gene: 5. Germline lookup yields CDR1 SGHDN and CDR2 FVKESK. The CDR3 coding sequence is TGTGCCAGCAGCCAAGGGGGACTAGCGGACCTCTACAATGAGCAGTTCTTC. It yields the protein CASSQGGLADLYNEQFF.

This clonotype appeared many times. CDR3 in DNA: TGTGCCAGCAGCCTGGTGGACGGTATTCACAACTATGGCTACACCTTC. Its protein is CASSLVDGIHNYGYTF. The chain employs TRBV7-2 and TRBJ1-2, with D unclear. The V gene lost 5 bases and the J gene lost 2 bases, with 18 bases spanning the gap. The CDR3 runs to 16 residues. Germline V gene sequence: CDR1 SGHTA, CDR2 FQGNSA.

The chain combines TRBV20-1 with TRBJ1-1; D not certain. Looked up from germline, CDR1 is DFQATT and CDR2 is SNEGSKA (reference sequence). V dropped 0 bases and J dropped 4 bases, with 9 bases sitting between them. The length of the CDR3 is 13 residues. The CDR3 sequence: CSARERWTTEAFF. As DNA, the CDR3 is TGCAGTGCTAGAGAACGTTGGACCACTGAAGCTTTCTTT.

The V and J genes are TRBV27 and TRBJ2-3; D unresolved. The CDR3 sequence is 13 residues long. V was cut by 6 bases and J by 7 bases, with 14 bases left in between. Germline V gene lookup returns CDR1 MNHEY and CDR2 SMNVEV (reference sequence). This CDR3 reads CASRSQNTNTQYF. The CDR3 DNA is TGTGCCAGCAGATCACAAAACACGAATACGCAGTATTTT.

This clonotype was found many times. This chain joins TRBV5-1 and TRBJ1-2; TRBD1 aligns across 9 bases. V lost 3 bases and J lost 6; bases outside the gene matches: 9. CDR3 length: 15 amino acids. Germline assignment: CDR1 SGHRS and CDR2 YFSETQ. The CDR3 spells CASSSRSDRGDGYTF. CDR3 in DNA: TGCGCCAGCAGCTCACGATCGGACAGGGGCGATGGCTACACCTTC.

This clonotype was seen only a few times. This chain uses TRBV12-3 or TRBV12-4 with TRBJ2-1, with D uncertain. V shed 3 bases and J shed 9 bases, with 9 bases lying between them. The CDR3 has 12 residues. This CDR3 reads CASSLDRSEQFF. CDR3 DNA: TGTGCCAGCAGTTTGGACCGTAGTGAGCAGTTCTTC.

DNA for the CDR3: TGTGCCAGCAGTTATTTTGGAGACGGCGCCGGGGAGCTGTTTTTT. It is translated as CASSYFGDGAGELFF. V gene TRBV6-5 combines with J gene TRBJ2-2; unclear D gene. V was shortened by 3 bases and J by 6 bases, with 14 bases between the two germline ends. CDR1 is MNHEY and CDR2 is SVGAGI in the germline V gene. CDR3 length equals 15 residues.

This clonotype was seen ten or more times. The chain carries TRBV9 and TRBJ2-1; D tentatively reads TRBD1 or TRBD2 (6 bases each). Germline CDR1 and CDR2: SGDLS and YYNGEE. The CDR3 spans 16 residues. Between the trimmed V and J ends, which lost 2 bases and 9 bases, there was a span of 21 bases. The CDR3 loop reads CASSVGTQGQISEQFF. In DNA form, the CDR3 reads TGTGCCAGCAGCGTCGGGACTCAAGGACAGATTAGTGAGCAGTTCTTC.

There are many counts of this clonotype. V is TRBV20-1 and J is TRBJ2-7; no firm D call. The CDR3 spans 13 residues. Germline assignment: CDR1 DFQATT and CDR2 SNEGSKA (reference sequence). The V and J ends lost 4 bases and 4 bases respectively, with 14 bases between them. The CDR3 DNA follows: TGCAGTGCTACATCGGACGCGTGGTACGAGCAGTACTTC. Its translation is CSATSDAWYEQYF.

The V call is TRBV3-1, the J call TRBJ2-1; possible D gene TRBD2, 6 bases. The CDR3 is 19 residues long. Trimming took off 0 bases at V and 4 bases at J, with 22 bases between the two ends. Germline assignment: CDR1 LGHDT and CDR2 YNNKEL (reference sequence). CDR3 nucleotides: TGTGCCAGCAGCCAAGATCCCCGGACTACGGCACGATCATACAATGAGCAGTTCTTC. Translation gives CASSQDPRTTARSYNEQFF.